The 4 T cell receptor beta chains below all came from one sample that was sequenced in a study of T cell changes during pregnancy in multiple sclerosis. Sequencing was performed with immunoSEQ multiplex PCR; in TCRdb, only in-frame clones are kept and a portion is missing. The sample lists 35,000 or so clones; 93% were seen once. Specimen: CD4+ T cells from peripheral blood mononuclear cells, collected in the first trimester of pregnancy. The receptor source for this set is a female donor with multiple sclerosis, enrolled in a pregnancy study.

V usage is TRBV7-9 and J usage is TRBJ1-2, with D perhaps TRBD1 (5 bases). CDR1 is SEHNR, CDR2 FQNEAQ, per germline (reference sequence). The CDR3 has 13 amino acids. Between the trimmed V and J ends, which lost 4 bases and 7 bases, there was a span of 13 bases. Here the CDR3 DNA reads TGTGCCAGCAGCTCTCCAGGGCGAAGTGGCTACACCTTC. Amino acid sequence: CASSSPGRSGYTF.

The V and J genes are TRBV5-4 and TRBJ2-1, with TRBD1 matching over 7 bases. The V gene end was trimmed by 3 bases and the J gene end by 14 bases; junction bases not matched to a gene: 11. CDR3 length: 13 amino acids. Germline V gives CDR1 SGHNT, CDR2 YYREEE (reference sequence). The CDR3 region is CASSSIPGQEEFF. In DNA form, the CDR3 reads TGTGCCAGCAGCTCCATCCCCGGACAGGAGGAGTTCTTC.

The V call is TRBV7-2, the J call TRBJ2-5, with TRBD2 identical over 10 bases. CDR1 is SGHTA and CDR2 is FQGNSA in the germline V gene. V was clipped by 2 bases and J by 5 bases; unmatched bases: 5. This CDR3 region has 15 residues. This CDR3 is CASSLSLAGVETQYF. The CDR3 DNA sequence: TGTGCCAGCAGCTTATCTCTAGCGGGAGTGGAGACCCAGTACTTC.

This rearrangement joins TRBV2 to TRBJ2-7; possible D gene TRBD1, 6 bases. Trimming removed 8 bases from V and 2 bases from J, with 19 bases in between. The CDR3 has 15 residues. Per the germline V gene, CDR1 is SNHLY and CDR2 is FYNNEI. CDR3 amino acids: CASRLRGQRTYEQYF. DNA for the CDR3: TGTGCCAGCCGCCTTCGAGGACAGAGGACCTACGAGCAGTACTTC.